The next 8 T cell receptor beta chains were all read from a single sample in a study of blood T cell repertoires in COVID-19. Profiled with immunoSEQ multiplex PCR; TCRdb holds only in-frame clones, not every one. This table has around 450,000 clones, about nine tenths appearing once. Sequencing was performed on PBMCs or T cells enriched from blood (not recorded which). These receptor sequences come from a woman younger than 30 who had recovered from COVID-19.

The chain links TRBV18 to TRBJ2-3; 13 nucleotides align to TRBD2. Per the germline V gene, CDR1 is KGHSH and CDR2 is LQKENI. The CDR3 is 16 amino acids. V shed 6 bases, J shed 2 bases, and the junction held 5 bases outside the gene matches. CDR3 sequence: CASSPGTSGDTDTQYF. The CDR3 DNA follows: TGTGCCAGCTCCCCCGGGACTAGCGGGGACACAGATACGCAGTATTTT.

A few counts support this clone. The rearrangement joins TRBV6-5 to TRBJ1-4; weak D call: TRBD1 (6 bases). V was clipped by 10 bases and J by 8 bases, with 23 bases between them. The CDR3 has 15 residues. CDR1 is MNHEY, CDR2 SVGAGI, per germline. CDR3 sequence reads: CATSRGGSTGEKLFF. The DNA of the CDR3 is TGTGCCACTTCGAGGGGGGGAAGTACTGGAGAAAAACTGTTTTTT.

The CDR3 DNA is TGTGCCAGCAGCTCAAACGGACAGGGGGCGGGGTGGGCCTACAATGAGCAGTTCTTC. This sequence encodes CASSSNGQGAGWAYNEQFF. The chain couples TRBV13 to TRBJ2-1; 11 bases are shared with TRBD1. Germline values: CDR1 PRHDT, CDR2 FYEKMQ (reference sequence). This CDR3 has 19 amino acids. Trimming removed 4 bases from V and 2 bases from J; junction bases left unmatched: 13.

This chain connects TRBV5-1 to TRBJ1-1; perhaps TRBD1 as D (6 bases). CDR3 size: 15 residues. The germline V gene encodes CDR1 SGHRS and CDR2 YFSETQ. V was pared by 6 bases and J by 7 bases, with 22 bases between. The DNA of the CDR3 is TGCGCCAGCACCCCTACTACAGGGTATTCGGGTGAAGCTTTCTTT. Its translation: CASTPTTGYSGEAFF.

This rearrangement joins TRBV5-8 to TRBJ1-5, with D perhaps matching TRBD1 (6 bases). The CDR3 length is 14 residues. Germline lookup yields CDR1 SGHTS and CDR2 YDEGEE. Between the trimmed V and J ends, which lost 3 bases and 4 bases, there was a span of 11 bases. This CDR3 is CASSWGTGNQPQHF. CDR3 DNA: TGTGCCAGCAGCTGGGGAACAGGGAATCAGCCCCAGCATTTT.

The gene calls are TRBV7-2 and TRBJ2-7; 13 bases fit TRBD2. This CDR3 spans 16 amino acids. Trimming removed 0 bases from V and 4 bases from J; junction bases left unmatched: 3. Per the germline V gene, CDR1 is SGHTA and CDR2 is FQGNSA. CDR3 in DNA: TGTGCCAGCAGCTTAGCTGTGACTAGCGGGGGGTACGAGCAGTACTTC. Protein product: CASSLAVTSGGYEQYF.

The genes are TRBV2 and TRBJ2-7; TRBD1 agrees at 8 bases. CDR3 length: 12 residues. CDR1 is SNHLY and CDR2 is FYNNEI in the germline V gene. After removal of 10 bases from V and 2 bases from J, the junction contained 4 bases not matched to a gene. The CDR3 DNA follows: TGTGCCACGGACAGGGATCCCTACGAGCAGTACTTC. Protein sequence: CATDRDPYEQYF.

This clone has just a few counts. The chain recombines TRBV7-8 with TRBJ2-1, with 9 nucleotides matching TRBD2. With V trimmed by 6 bases and J by 1 base, 7 bases remained unmatched. This CDR3 comprises 16 residues. Germline V gene sequence: CDR1 SGHVS, CDR2 FQNEAQ. CDR3 nucleotides: TGTGCCAGCAGAATTAGCGGGGGACCTTCCTACAATGAGCAGTTCTTC. Protein product: CASRISGGPSYNEQFF.